Listed below are T cell receptor beta chains from one sample, sequenced in a study of response to subunit inactivated influenza vaccine. TCRdb independently ran MiXCR on the RT-PCR reads; one entry per CDR3 protein. This sample has around 790,000 distinct CDR3 sequences; 20% to 25% occur once, and the top ten carry approximately 10%. This specimen consisted of PBMCs from blood, obtained 5 to 6 days after vaccination. Receptor source: a man in his forties or fifties who received an inactivated influenza vaccine. CDR3s include the opening cysteine and the closing phenylalanine or tryptophan. The D gene is left open where the match is weak. A row's size may be missing; if present it is once, few, many or a size class.

J gene	V gene	clone size	D gene	CDR3 DNA	CDR3 protein
TRBJ2-5	TRBV20-1	.	.	TGCAGTGCTTTCCCCTCGACACAAGAGACCCAGTACTTC	CSAFPSTQETQYF
TRBJ2-1	TRBV7-9	few	TRBD2	TGTGCCAGCAGCTTCAGCGGGAGGATCTACAATGAGCAGTTCTTC	CASSFSGRIYNEQFF
TRBJ2-5	TRBV29-1	many	.	TGCAGCGTTGACTCAGGCAGGGAGACCCAGTACTTC	CSVDSGRETQYF
TRBJ1-1	TRBV6-1	few	TRBD1	TGTGCCAGCAGCCCCGGGACAGCCCCTTTAGGAACTGAAGCTTTCTTT	CASSPGTAPLGTEAFF
TRBJ1-5	TRBV20-1	few	TRBD1	TGCAGTGCTAGAGATCCCCGGGCAGGGGGGAATCAGCCCCAGCATTTT	CSARDPRAGGNQPQHF
TRBJ2-1	TRBV12-3/TRBV12-4	few	TRBD2	TGTGCCAGCAGTACCTATAGCGGGAGCCGCTACAATGAGCAGTTCTTC	CASSTYSGSRYNEQFF
TRBJ1-2	TRBV28	.	.	TGTGCCAGCAGTTTACGGGTCCCCCGGTATGGCTACACCTTC	CASSLRVPRYGYTF
TRBJ2-7	TRBV4-2	.	TRBD2	TGTGCCAGCAGCCAAGTGTTTAGCGGGAGCAACGAGCAGTACTTC	CASSQVFSGSNEQYF
TRBJ2-1	TRBV20-1	few	TRBD2	TGCAGTGCTAAACTAGCGGGATCATACAATGAGCAGTTCTTC	CSAKLAGSYNEQFF
TRBJ2-1	TRBV7-6	.	TRBD2	TGTGCCAGCAGCCAGCAGGCGGGTAGCGGGACCTACAATGAGCAGTTCTTC	CASSQQAGSGTYNEQFF
TRBJ2-3	TRBV28	.	.	TGTGCCAGCAGTTTGTCGGCTAGGCAAAACACAGATACGCAGTATTTT	CASSLSARQNTDTQYF
TRBJ1-5	TRBV20-1	.	TRBD1	TGCAGTGCTAGAGACCCCGTTCAGGGGGGTAGCAATCAGCCCCAGCATTTT	CSARDPVQGGSNQPQHF
TRBJ2-7	TRBV5-6	.	.	TGTGCCAGCAGCTTGGGCCAGAGCCCCTCCTACGAGCAGTACTTC	CASSLGQSPSYEQYF
TRBJ2-4	TRBV6-2/TRBV6-3	.	TRBD2	TGTGCCAGCAGTTACCAAAGCGGACTAGCGGGGACCAAAAACATTCAGTACTTC	CASSYQSGLAGTKNIQYF
TRBJ2-3	TRBV11-2	.	.	TGTGCCAGCAGCCCTACGGCGTTTGGACCGGGTACAGATACGCAGTATTTT	CASSPTAFGPGTDTQYF
TRBJ2-1	TRBV4-3	few	TRBD2	TGCGCCAGCAGCCAAGAGGGGAGGGACGGGAATGAGCAGTTCTTC	CASSQEGRDGNEQFF
TRBJ2-1	TRBV7-3	.	.	TGTGCCAGCAGCCTACGGACTAGGGGGTACAATGAGCAGTTCTTC	CASSLRTRGYNEQFF
TRBJ2-7	TRBV20-1	.	.	TGCAGTGCTAGTTGGGGACCCCGACACTACGAGCAGTACTTC	CSASWGPRHYEQYF
TRBJ2-3	TRBV7-3	.	.	TGTGCCAGCAGCACAGAGGGGGGGGATGATACGCAGTATTTT	CASSTEGGDDTQYF
TRBJ1-1	TRBV12-3/TRBV12-4	few	.	TGTGCCAGCAGTTTGGAGAGGGTAGTGGTGACTGAAGCTTTCTTT	CASSLERVVVTEAFF
TRBJ2-7	TRBV7-9	.	.	TGTGCCAGCAGCCCCCTGCCCGGAGGCCAGGGGACCTACGAGCAGTACTTC	CASSPLPGGQGTYEQYF
TRBJ2-7	TRBV2	.	.	TGTGCCAGCAGTGCACAGGGGAGGGACGAGCAGTACTTC	CASSAQGRDEQYF
TRBJ2-1	TRBV28	.	TRBD1	TGTGCCAGCAGTACCTTACAGGGGGCGCGATACAATGAGCAGTTCTTC	CASSTLQGARYNEQFF
TRBJ2-3	TRBV19	once	TRBD1	TGTGCCAGTAGACGGGACAGGGGTTGGACAGATACGCAGTATTTT	CASRRDRGWTDTQYF
TRBJ2-7	TRBV15	few	.	TGTGCCACCAGCACAATAGGACAGTCCTACGAGCAGTACTTC	CATSTIGQSYEQYF
TRBJ1-5	TRBV7-2	.	.	TGTGCCAGCAGCTTTAGGGGGAGCAGCAATCAGCCCCAGCATTTT	CASSFRGSSNQPQHF
TRBJ1-1	TRBV2	few	TRBD1	TGTGCCAGCAGTGAAAGGCAGGGGGCGAACACTGAAGCTTTCTTT	CASSERQGANTEAFF
TRBJ2-1	TRBV20-1	few	TRBD2	TGCAGTGCTAGGGGACTAGCGGGAGTAGGCAATGAGCAGTTCTTC	CSARGLAGVGNEQFF
TRBJ2-3	TRBV6-4	few	.	TGTGCCAGCACCCTAGGCTATACGCAGTATTTT	CASTLGYTQYF
TRBJ2-5	TRBV12-3/TRBV12-4	many	TRBD1	TGTGCCAGCAGTCCGACAGGGTACCAAGAGACCCAGTACTTC	CASSPTGYQETQYF
TRBJ2-1	TRBV6-5	few	TRBD1	TGTGCCAGCAGTGCCGGGACAGGGAGGAGGTTCTTC	CASSAGTGRRFF
TRBJ2-1	TRBV9	few	TRBD2	TGTGCCAGCAGCGTTAGCGGGAGTTGGGGCAATGAGCAGTTCTTC	CASSVSGSWGNEQFF
TRBJ2-7	TRBV18	.	.	TGTGCCAGCTCACCAGCAGGGCAGGCCTACGAGCAGTACTTC	CASSPAGQAYEQYF
TRBJ1-1	TRBV14	.	.	TGTGCCAGCAGCCAAGAGGCCGGGGACACTGAAGCTTTCTTT	CASSQEAGDTEAFF
TRBJ1-1	TRBV3-1	once	.	TGTGCCAGCAGCCAAGAGACCCTATCCAACACTGAAGCTTTCTTT	CASSQETLSNTEAFF
TRBJ1-5	TRBV6-2/TRBV6-3	few	TRBD1	TGTGCCAGCAGGTATGACAGGGGCCATCAGCCCCAGCATTTT	CASRYDRGHQPQHF
TRBJ1-6	TRBV10-3	.	.	TGTGCCATCGGGAGGGGCCTGGATTCACCCCTCCACTTT	CAIGRGLDSPLHF